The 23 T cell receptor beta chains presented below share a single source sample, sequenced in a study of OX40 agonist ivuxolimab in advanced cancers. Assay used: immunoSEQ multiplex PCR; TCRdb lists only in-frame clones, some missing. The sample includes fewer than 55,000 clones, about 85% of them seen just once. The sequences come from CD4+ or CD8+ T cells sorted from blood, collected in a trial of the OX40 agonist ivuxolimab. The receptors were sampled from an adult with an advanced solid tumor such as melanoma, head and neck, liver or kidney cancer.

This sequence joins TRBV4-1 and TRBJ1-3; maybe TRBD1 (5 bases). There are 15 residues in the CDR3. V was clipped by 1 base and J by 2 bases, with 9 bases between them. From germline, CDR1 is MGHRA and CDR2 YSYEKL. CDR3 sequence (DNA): TGCGCCAGCAGCCAAGGGAGGGGTACTGGAAACACCATATATTTT. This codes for CASSQGRGTGNTIYF.

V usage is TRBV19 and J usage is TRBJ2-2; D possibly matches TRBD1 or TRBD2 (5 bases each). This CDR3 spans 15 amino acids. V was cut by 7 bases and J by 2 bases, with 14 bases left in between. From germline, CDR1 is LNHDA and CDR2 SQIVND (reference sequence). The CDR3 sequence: CASTSGTDNTGELFF. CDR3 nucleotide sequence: TGTGCCAGTACCTCAGGGACGGACAACACCGGGGAGCTGTTTTTT.

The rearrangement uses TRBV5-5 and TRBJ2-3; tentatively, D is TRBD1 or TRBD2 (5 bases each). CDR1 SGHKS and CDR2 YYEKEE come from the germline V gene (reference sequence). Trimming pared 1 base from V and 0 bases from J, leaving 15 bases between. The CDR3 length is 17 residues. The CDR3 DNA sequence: TGTGCCAGCAGCTTGTCCCTAGCAGGGCCTAGCACAGATACGCAGTATTTT. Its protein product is CASSLSLAGPSTDTQYF.

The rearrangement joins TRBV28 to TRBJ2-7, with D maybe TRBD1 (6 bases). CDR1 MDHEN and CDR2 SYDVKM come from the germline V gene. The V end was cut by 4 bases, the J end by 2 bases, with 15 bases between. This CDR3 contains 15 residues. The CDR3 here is CASSSPLAGAYEQYF. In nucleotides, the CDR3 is TGTGCCAGCAGTTCCCCTCTGGCAGGGGCCTACGAGCAGTACTTC.

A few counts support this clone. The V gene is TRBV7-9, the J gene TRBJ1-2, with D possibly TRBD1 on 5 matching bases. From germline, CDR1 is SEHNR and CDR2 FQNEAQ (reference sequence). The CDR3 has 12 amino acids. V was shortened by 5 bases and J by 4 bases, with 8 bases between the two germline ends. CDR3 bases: TGTGCCAGCAGCGCTGACAGCTATGGCTACACCTTC. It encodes CASSADSYGYTF.

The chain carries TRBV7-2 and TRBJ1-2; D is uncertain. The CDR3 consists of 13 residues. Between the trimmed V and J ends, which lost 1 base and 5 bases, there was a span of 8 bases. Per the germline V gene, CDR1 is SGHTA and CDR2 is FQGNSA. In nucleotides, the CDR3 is TGTGCCAGCAGCTTAGAACGGAATTATGGCTACACCTTC. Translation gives CASSLERNYGYTF.

The CDR3 region has the DNA TGCGCCAGCAGCTGGGGGGACAGGGAAGGGGTTACGCAGTATTTT. It codes for CASSWGDREGVTQYF. The chain is built from TRBV5-1 and TRBJ2-3; TRBD1 matches 9 bases. Looked up from germline, CDR1 is SGHRS and CDR2 is YFSETQ. The CDR3 is made up of 15 amino acids. The V and J ends lost 3 bases and 8 bases, in that order; junction bases with no gene match: 10.

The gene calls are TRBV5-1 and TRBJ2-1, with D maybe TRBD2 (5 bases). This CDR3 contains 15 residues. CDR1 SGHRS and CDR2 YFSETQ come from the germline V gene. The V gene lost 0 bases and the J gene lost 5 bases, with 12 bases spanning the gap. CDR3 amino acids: CASSLGGSSNNEQFF. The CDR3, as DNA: TGCGCCAGCAGCTTGGGTGGATCTAGCAACAATGAGCAGTTCTTC.

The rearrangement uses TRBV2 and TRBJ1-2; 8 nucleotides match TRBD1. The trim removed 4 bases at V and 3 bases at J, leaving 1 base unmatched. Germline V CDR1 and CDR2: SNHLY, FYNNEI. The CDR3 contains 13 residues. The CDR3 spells CASSATGDYGYTF. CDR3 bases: TGTGCCAGCAGTGCGACAGGGGACTATGGCTACACCTTC.

CDR3 DNA: TGTGCCTGGGGTACCTACGAGCAGTACTTC. The encoded protein is CAWGTYEQYF. The V call is TRBV30, the J call TRBJ2-7; no definite D call. CDR1 is GTSNPN and CDR2 is SVGIG in the germline V gene (reference sequence). This CDR3 is 10 amino acids long. V lost 5 bases to trimming and J lost 2 bases, with 4 bases between them.

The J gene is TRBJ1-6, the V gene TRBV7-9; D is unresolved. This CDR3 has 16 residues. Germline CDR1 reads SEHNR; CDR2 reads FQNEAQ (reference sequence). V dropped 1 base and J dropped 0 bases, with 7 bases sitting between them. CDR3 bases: TGTGCCAGCAGCTTAGAAAGCCCCTCCTATAATTCACCCCTCCACTTT. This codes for CASSLESPSYNSPLHF.

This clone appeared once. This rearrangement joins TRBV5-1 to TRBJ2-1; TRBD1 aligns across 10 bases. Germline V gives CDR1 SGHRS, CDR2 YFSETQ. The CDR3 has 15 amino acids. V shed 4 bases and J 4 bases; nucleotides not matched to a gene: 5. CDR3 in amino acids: CASSDPGQGYNEQFF. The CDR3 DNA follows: TGCGCCAGCAGCGATCCGGGACAGGGGTACAATGAGCAGTTCTTC. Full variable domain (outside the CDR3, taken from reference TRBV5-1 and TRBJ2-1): KAGVTQTPRYLIKTRGQQVTLSCSPISGHRSVSWYQQTPGQGLQFLFEYFSETQRNKGNFPGRFSGRQFSNSRSEMNVSTLELGDSALYLCASSDPGQGYNEQFFGPGTRLTVL.

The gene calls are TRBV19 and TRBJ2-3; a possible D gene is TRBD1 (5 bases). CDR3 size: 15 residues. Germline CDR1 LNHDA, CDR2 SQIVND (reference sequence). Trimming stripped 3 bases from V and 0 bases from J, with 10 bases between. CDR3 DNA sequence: TGTGCCAGTAGTATCGGAACAGGTAGCACAGATACGCAGTATTTT. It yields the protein CASSIGTGSTDTQYF.

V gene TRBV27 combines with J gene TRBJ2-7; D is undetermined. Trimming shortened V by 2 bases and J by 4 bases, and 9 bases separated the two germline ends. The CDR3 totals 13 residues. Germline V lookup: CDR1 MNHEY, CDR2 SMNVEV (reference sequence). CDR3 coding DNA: TGTGCCAGCAGTTTAGGGGATGTTTACGAGCAGTACTTC. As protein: CASSLGDVYEQYF.

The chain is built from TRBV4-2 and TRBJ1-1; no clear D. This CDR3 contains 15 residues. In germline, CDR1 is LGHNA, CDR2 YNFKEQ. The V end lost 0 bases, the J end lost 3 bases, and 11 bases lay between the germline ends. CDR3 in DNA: TGTGCCAGCAGCCAAGATCTAGGGTCGGACACTGAAGCTTTCTTT. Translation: CASSQDLGSDTEAFF.

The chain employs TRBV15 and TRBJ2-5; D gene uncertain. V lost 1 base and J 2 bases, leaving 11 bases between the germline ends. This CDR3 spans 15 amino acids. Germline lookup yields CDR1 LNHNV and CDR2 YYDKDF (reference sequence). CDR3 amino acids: CATSRVKSLQETQYF. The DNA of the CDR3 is TGTGCCACCAGCAGAGTCAAGTCCCTACAAGAGACCCAGTACTTC.

In DNA, the CDR3 is TGTGCCAGCAGTAGGGACAGATTCAATGAGCAGTTCTTC. Translated: CASSRDRFNEQFF. The chain uses TRBV6-6 and TRBJ2-1; 7 nucleotides agree with TRBD1. V was clipped by 5 bases and J by 6 bases; unmatched bases: 4. The CDR3 is made up of 13 amino acids. Germline CDR1 and CDR2: MNHNY and SVGAGI (reference sequence).

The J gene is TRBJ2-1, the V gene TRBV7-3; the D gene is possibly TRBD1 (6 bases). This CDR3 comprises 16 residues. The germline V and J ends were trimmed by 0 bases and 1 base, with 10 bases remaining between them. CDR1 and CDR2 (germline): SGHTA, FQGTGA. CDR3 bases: TGTGCCAGCAGCTTAACGTCAGGGGAGTCCTACAATGAGCAGTTCTTC. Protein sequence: CASSLTSGESYNEQFF.

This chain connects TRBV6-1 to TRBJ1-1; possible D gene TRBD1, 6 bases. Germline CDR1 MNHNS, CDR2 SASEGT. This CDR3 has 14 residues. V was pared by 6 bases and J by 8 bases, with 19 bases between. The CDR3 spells CASRTWTETSEAFF. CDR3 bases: TGTGCCAGCAGGACCTGGACAGAGACTTCCGAAGCTTTCTTT.

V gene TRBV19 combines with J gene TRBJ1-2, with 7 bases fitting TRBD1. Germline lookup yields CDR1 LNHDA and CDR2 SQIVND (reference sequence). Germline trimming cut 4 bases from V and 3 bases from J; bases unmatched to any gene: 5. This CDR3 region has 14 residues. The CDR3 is CASSNQGGDYGYTF. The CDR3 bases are TGTGCCAGTAGTAATCAGGGGGGCGACTATGGCTACACCTTC.

Here the CDR3 DNA reads TGTGCCATCAGCGATACAGGGTTCGAAGCTAACTATGGCTACACCTTC. Encoded protein: CAISDTGFEANYGYTF. The V gene is TRBV10-3, the J gene TRBJ1-2, with D maybe TRBD1 (6 bases). Germline-derived CDR1 and CDR2 are ENHRY and SYGVKD. The CDR3 runs to 16 residues. Trimming shortened V by 6 bases and J by 0 bases, and 17 bases separated the two germline ends.

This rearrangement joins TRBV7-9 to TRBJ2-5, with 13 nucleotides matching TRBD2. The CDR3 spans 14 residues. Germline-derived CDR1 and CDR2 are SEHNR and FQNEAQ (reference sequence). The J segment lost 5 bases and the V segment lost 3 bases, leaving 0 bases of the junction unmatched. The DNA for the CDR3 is TGTGCCAGCAGCTTGGGACTAGCGGGGGAGACCCAGTACTTC. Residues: CASSLGLAGETQYF. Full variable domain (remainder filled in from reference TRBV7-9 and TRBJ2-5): DTGVSQNPRHKITKRGQNVTFRCDPISEHNRLYWYRQTLGQGPEFLTYFQNEAQLEKSRLLSDRFSAERPKGSFSTLEIQRTEQGDSAMYLCASSLGLAGETQYFGPGTRLLVL.

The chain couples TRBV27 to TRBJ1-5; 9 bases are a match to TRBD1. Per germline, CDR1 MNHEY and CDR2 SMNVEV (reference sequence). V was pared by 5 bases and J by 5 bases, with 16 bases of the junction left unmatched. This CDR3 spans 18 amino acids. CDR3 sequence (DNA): TGTGCCAGCAGTCCCACAGGGGGCTCATTGATTCTTGATCAGCCCCAGCATTTT. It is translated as CASSPTGGSLILDQPQHF.